Reported below is one TCR beta chain. The antigen is undetermined. Germline loops: CDR1 MDHEN, CDR2 SYDVKM. The CDR3 contains 16 residues. V shed 5 bases and J shed 3 bases, with 19 bases lying between them. This entry is derived from a study of shared clonotypes between healthy human individuals. Profiled with immunoSEQ multiplex PCR; TCRdb holds only in-frame clones, not every one. This table holds some 1.5 million clones, about 98% found once. Study outcomes and limitations: Several donors showed sharing of approximately 5% of naive CD4 clonotypes.

The TCR originated in a man in his thirties or forties in good health. The V and J genes are TRBV28 and TRBJ1-1; perhaps TRBD1 as D (5 bases). Material for sequencing was naive CD4+ T cells sorted from blood. The subset is: CD45RA+ positively selected. DNA of the CDR3: TGTGCCAGCAGTCCCTTCCAGGCGGGGGAGGACACTGAAGCTTTCTTT. Its protein is CASSPFQAGEDTEAFF.